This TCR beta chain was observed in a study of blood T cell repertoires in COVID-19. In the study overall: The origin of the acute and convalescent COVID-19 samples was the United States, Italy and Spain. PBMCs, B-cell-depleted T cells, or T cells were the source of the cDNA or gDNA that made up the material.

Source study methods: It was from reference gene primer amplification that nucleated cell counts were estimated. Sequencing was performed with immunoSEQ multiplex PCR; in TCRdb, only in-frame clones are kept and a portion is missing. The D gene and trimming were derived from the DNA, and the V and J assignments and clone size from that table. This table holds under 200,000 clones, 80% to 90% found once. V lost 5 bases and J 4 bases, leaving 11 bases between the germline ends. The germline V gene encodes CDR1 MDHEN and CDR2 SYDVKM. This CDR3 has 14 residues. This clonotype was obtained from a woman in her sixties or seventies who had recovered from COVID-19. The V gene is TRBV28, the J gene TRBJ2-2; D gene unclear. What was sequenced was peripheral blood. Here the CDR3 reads CASSAPAITGELFF. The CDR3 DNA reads TGTGCCAGCAGTGCCCCTGCGATCACCGGGGAGCTGTTTTTT. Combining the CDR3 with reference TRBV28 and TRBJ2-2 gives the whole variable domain DVKVTQSSRYLVKRTGEKVFLECVQDMDHENMFWYRQDPGLGLRLIYFSYDVKMKEKGDIPEGYSVSREKKERFSLILESASTNQTSMYLCASSAPAITGELFFGEGSRLTVL.